Listed below are T cell receptor beta chains from one sample, sequenced in a study of memory CD4+ T cells and cytomegalovirus serostatus. Assay: immunoSEQ multiplex PCR; the TCRdb copy retains only in-frame clones and omits some. The repertoire holds about 64,000 clones, with approximately 80% as singletons. The sequenced sample consisted of memory CD4+ T cells from blood. These receptors all come from an adult in good health and CMV-seronegative. Both conserved end residues are part of each CDR3. A D gene is named only where the DNA matches it firmly. The size entry is marked missing in some rows and otherwise reads once, few, many or a size class.

cdr3_nt	cdr3_aa	v_call	clone_size	j_call	d_call
TGTGCCAGCAGCAACAGGGCCCGTCAAAGCTACACCTTC	CASSNRARQSYTF	TRBV2	medium-sized	TRBJ1-2	NA
TGTGCCATTTTCGAGTTGAACTATGGCTACACCTTC	CAIFELNYGYTF	TRBV10-3	once	TRBJ1-2	NA
TGTGCCAGCACCCAGGGGGCCAGTAAGACCCAGTACTTC	CASTQGASKTQYF	TRBV5-6	NA	TRBJ2-5	TRBD1
TGTGCCAGCAGTACGGGACAGGGCTACGAGCAGTACTTC	CASSTGQGYEQYF	TRBV27	once	TRBJ2-7	TRBD1
TGTGCCAGCAGTACCAGGACTAGCGGGAGATACGAGCAGTACTTC	CASSTRTSGRYEQYF	TRBV28	NA	TRBJ2-7	TRBD2
TGTGCCAGCAGCATACGACTAGCGAGCCAAGAGACCCAGTACTTC	CASSIRLASQETQYF	TRBV11-2	NA	TRBJ2-5	TRBD2
TGTGCCAGCAGCTGGGGACTAGTGTCCTACAATGAGCAGTTCTTC	CASSWGLVSYNEQFF	TRBV5-4	NA	TRBJ2-1	TRBD2
TGCGCCAGCAGTCCCCTAGGCGGGGGCCCGACTCATTTATACAATGAGCAGTTCTTC	CASSPLGGGPTHLYNEQFF	TRBV5-1	NA	TRBJ2-1	NA
TGTGCCAGCAGCTGGACCGAATCCTACGAGCAGTACTTC	CASSWTESYEQYF	TRBV11-2	NA	TRBJ2-7	NA
TGCGCCAGCAGCCAGGACTCTGGAAACACCATATATTTT	CASSQDSGNTIYF	TRBV4-1	once	TRBJ1-3	NA
TGTGCCAGCAGCCTAGCACCAGGGGGCAGTTACGAGCAGTACTTC	CASSLAPGGSYEQYF	TRBV14	NA	TRBJ2-7	TRBD1
TGTGCCAGCAGCTTAGTGGCAGTCACTAATGAAAAACTGTTTTTT	CASSLVAVTNEKLFF	TRBV7-9	NA	TRBJ1-4	NA
TGCGCCAGCAGCCAAGCGACAGGGGTAGGCTACGAGCAGTACTTC	CASSQATGVGYEQYF	TRBV4-1	once	TRBJ2-7	TRBD1
TGTGCCAGCAGTCACGACCAATCGCATGGCTACACCTTC	CASSHDQSHGYTF	TRBV6-5	NA	TRBJ1-2	NA
TGTGCCAGCTCACCACGGGAGGGGGACACCGGGGAGCTGTTTTTT	CASSPREGDTGELFF	TRBV18	NA	TRBJ2-2	NA
TGTGCCAGCAGCTTAGCGGTCGGCACAGATACGCAGTATTTT	CASSLAVGTDTQYF	TRBV7-2	NA	TRBJ2-3	NA
TGTGCCAGCAGCTTTTCAGGGGAAGATACGCAGTATTTT	CASSFSGEDTQYF	TRBV5-4	NA	TRBJ2-3	NA
TGTGCCAGCAGCGCTTCAGTATCACTTGACAGGGGCGAGCAGTACTTC	CASSASVSLDRGEQYF	TRBV9	NA	TRBJ2-7	TRBD1
TGTGCCAGCAGCTTAGGGGGGGGCTATGGCTACACCTTC	CASSLGGGYGYTF	TRBV7-3	NA	TRBJ1-2	NA
TGTGCCAGCAGCTTGGGGGACAGGGGTGGCAATCAGCCCCAGCATTTT	CASSLGDRGGNQPQHF	TRBV5-6	NA	TRBJ1-5	TRBD1
TGTGCCAGCAGACATCCGACTAGCGGAAACTCCTACGAGCAGTACTTC	CASRHPTSGNSYEQYF	TRBV6-6	NA	TRBJ2-7	TRBD2
TGTGCCACGGGTGGCGGGACGGGGAATGAGCAGTTCTTC	CATGGGTGNEQFF	TRBV28	NA	TRBJ2-1	NA
TGCAGCGTTGTTGGGGCGGGAGGATCCGGGGGTCAAGAGACCCAGTACTTC	CSVVGAGGSGGQETQYF	TRBV29-1	NA	TRBJ2-5	TRBD2
TGTGCCAGCTCACCCACCGGGACGCCCGACGGCGAGCAGTACTTC	CASSPTGTPDGEQYF	TRBV18	NA	TRBJ2-7	NA
TGCGCCAGCCGCCAGGGGCTAGGTGGGGAAAAACTGTTTTTT	CASRQGLGGEKLFF	TRBV10-2	few	TRBJ1-4	NA
TGTGCCAGCAGAGCCACCGGGGCCAACGTCCTGACTTTC	CASRATGANVLTF	TRBV9	few	TRBJ2-6	NA
TGTGCCAGTGCCCGTCAGGGAAACTATGGCTACACCTTC	CASARQGNYGYTF	TRBV19	NA	TRBJ1-2	NA
TGTGCCAGCAGGATAGCGGGGGGCTCTTACAATGAGCAGTTCTTC	CASRIAGGSYNEQFF	TRBV2	NA	TRBJ2-1	TRBD2
TGTGCCAGCAGCTTAATATCAACTAGAGAAAAACTGTTTTTT	CASSLISTREKLFF	TRBV7-2	NA	TRBJ1-4	NA
TGTGCCAGCAGCCTCGGAGTCGGAACCTCCGAGACCCAGTACTTC	CASSLGVGTSETQYF	TRBV7-3	NA	TRBJ2-5	NA
TGTGCCAGCAGTTTAATGTCCGAAAACATTCAGTACTTC	CASSLMSENIQYF	TRBV28	NA	TRBJ2-4	NA
TGCGCCAGCAGCTTAGGAGGGACTAGCGGGGTCAATGAGCAGTTCTTC	CASSLGGTSGVNEQFF	TRBV5-1	NA	TRBJ2-1	TRBD2
TGTGCCAGCAGTGGGACTAGCGGGAGGGCCATAGCGATTTATGGTACGCAGTATTTT	CASSGTSGRAIAIYGTQYF	TRBV2	few	TRBJ2-3	TRBD2
TGTGCCAGCAGTTACAATCGGGGGCCCTACGAGCAGTACTTC	CASSYNRGPYEQYF	TRBV6-5	few	TRBJ2-7	NA
TGTGCCAGCAGCTCCAAGGGACAGGGGTACACTGAAGCTTTCTTT	CASSSKGQGYTEAFF	TRBV5-6	NA	TRBJ1-1	TRBD1
TGTGCCAGCAGCCAAGATGGGGCAGGGGTCCAGCCCCAGCATTTT	CASSQDGAGVQPQHF	TRBV4-2	NA	TRBJ1-5	NA
TGTGCCAGCAGTTTTCTCGGGGGGAACAATCAGCCCCAGCATTTT	CASSFLGGNNQPQHF	TRBV28	NA	TRBJ1-5	NA
TGTGCCTGGACCGTTACAGTCACAGATACGCAGTATTTT	CAWTVTVTDTQYF	TRBV30	NA	TRBJ2-3	NA
TGTGCCAGCAGTTTCCGTGGGACCTCTTACAATGAGCAGTTCTTC	CASSFRGTSYNEQFF	TRBV27	NA	TRBJ2-1	NA
TGCGCCAGCAGCCAAGAGGGGTCGTCCCCATCTGGCTACACCTTC	CASSQEGSSPSGYTF	TRBV4-1	NA	TRBJ1-2	NA
TGTGCCAGCAGTTCCTTGGGCCAAAGCAATCAGCCCCAGCATTTT	CASSSLGQSNQPQHF	TRBV6-1	once	TRBJ1-5	NA
TGTGCCTGGAGTGTAACAGGTGGAAACACCATATATTTT	CAWSVTGGNTIYF	TRBV30	NA	TRBJ1-3	NA
TGTGCCAGCGGACCGATCGGACAGTTGAACACCGGGGAGCTGTTTTTT	CASGPIGQLNTGELFF	TRBV14	once	TRBJ2-2	NA
TGTGCCATCAGTGGGAATCGGATGGAAGATGGCTACACCTTC	CAISGNRMEDGYTF	TRBV10-3	NA	TRBJ1-2	NA
TGTGCCAGCACCACCCCGGCCGCTAGCGGGAAACTCTACAATGAGCAGTTCTTC	CASTTPAASGKLYNEQFF	TRBV28	NA	TRBJ2-1	TRBD2
TGTGCCAGCGGACCTCGAAGAACCGGAGACACTGAAGCTTTCTTT	CASGPRRTGDTEAFF	TRBV7-9	NA	TRBJ1-1	NA
TGTGCCAGCTGGACAGAGCGCCACTATGGCTACACCTTC	CASWTERHYGYTF	TRBV28	NA	TRBJ1-2	NA
TGTGCATCGGGGGAGCAGGGGGCTGAAAAACTGTTTTTT	CASGEQGAEKLFF	TRBV19	few	TRBJ1-4	TRBD1
TGTGCCAGCAGTGAAACAGGAAACACCGGGGAGCTGTTTTTT	CASSETGNTGELFF	TRBV6-1	NA	TRBJ2-2	NA
TGTGCCAGCAGTCACGGGACAGGGATCGGGGAGCTGTTTTTT	CASSHGTGIGELFF	TRBV28	NA	TRBJ2-2	TRBD1